Listed below are T cell receptor beta chains from one sample, sequenced in a study of CD8 T cell repertoires and HIV-1 epitope variants. Sequencing was performed with immunoSEQ multiplex PCR; in TCRdb, only in-frame clones are kept and a portion is missing. The sample lists 4,500 to 6,000 clones, about 67% occurring once. Their antigen targets remain unknown. Sequenced: cultured CD8+ T cells derived from PBMCs. The receptors derive from a male donor with HIV. The CDR3 runs from the conserved cysteine through the conserved F or W. D genes are given only for firm matches. Part of the rows lack a size; the others show once, few, many or a class for expanded clones.

size	J	D	V	DNA	CDR3
NA	TRBJ1-5	TRBD1	TRBV6-1	TGTGCCAGCAGTGTCCGGGACAGCTTGGATCAGCCCCAGCATTTT	CASSVRDSLDQPQHF
NA	TRBJ2-1	TRBD2	TRBV9	TGTGCCAGCAGCGTTGTAGCGGGGGGTAAGCTCAATGAGCAGTTCTTC	CASSVVAGGKLNEQFF
NA	TRBJ2-1	TRBD2	TRBV28	TGTGCCAGCAGTTTGGGGACTAGCGGGGGGGCGTATGAGCAGTTCTTC	CASSLGTSGGAYEQFF
NA	TRBJ1-5	NA	TRBV19	TGTGCCAGTAGCGTAGGGGGGATAGGCAATCAGCCCCAGCATTTT	CASSVGGIGNQPQHF
NA	TRBJ2-3	TRBD2	TRBV4-2	TGTGCCAGCAGCGGGCTAGCGGAAACAGATACGCAGTATTTT	CASSGLAETDTQYF
NA	TRBJ1-1	TRBD1	TRBV28	TGTGCCAGCAGCACCTGGGACAGGGGGTCGGCCACTGAAGCTTTCTTT	CASSTWDRGSATEAFF
NA	TRBJ2-7	TRBD1	TRBV28	TGTGCCAGCAGTTTTTTTAAAAATTGGGACAGGGACTTCTGGGACTTC	CASSFFKNWDRDFWDF
few	TRBJ2-7	TRBD1	TRBV7-9	TGTGCCAGCAGCTTGGGACAGTACCTTCGTGAGCAGTACTTC	CASSLGQYLREQYF
medium-sized	TRBJ2-3	TRBD1	TRBV7-2	TGTGCCAGCAGCCCAGGACAGGGCAACACAGATACGCAGTATTTT	CASSPGQGNTDTQYF
NA	TRBJ2-5	NA	TRBV6-5	TGTGCCAGCAGCATGGACGGGCGAGAGACCCAGTACTTC	CASSMDGRETQYF
NA	TRBJ1-2	TRBD1	TRBV6-1	TGTGCCAGCAGTGCCTCAAGGACAGGGCTTCTCTATGGCTACACCTTC	CASSASRTGLLYGYTF
NA	TRBJ1-5	NA	TRBV5-4	TGTGCCAGCAGCTTAGAGAATCAGCCCCAGCATTTT	CASSLENQPQHF
NA	TRBJ2-3	NA	TRBV9	TGTGCCAGCAGTTATAGCTGGTCTAGCACAGATACGCAGTATTTT	CASSYSWSSTDTQYF
few	TRBJ1-3	NA	TRBV7-6	TGTGCCACCAGTGGGCCCGAAACGACTGGAAACACCATATATTTT	CATSGPETTGNTIYF
NA	TRBJ1-4	TRBD1	TRBV25-1	TGTGCCAGCAGCCCGGGACAGGGGGCCGGGTCTAATGAAAAACTGTTTTTT	CASSPGQGAGSNEKLFF
medium-sized	TRBJ1-1	NA	TRBV28	TGTGCCAGCGGTGGGGAGTGGGCAGGAACTGAAGCTTTCTTT	CASGGEWAGTEAFF
NA	TRBJ2-7	TRBD1	TRBV7-9	TGTGCCAGCAGCTCCGATTCAGGGGGCGATTCAGAAGAGCAGTACTTC	CASSSDSGGDSEEQYF
NA	TRBJ1-2	TRBD1	TRBV6-5	TGTGCCAGCAGTAACTTCGGGACAGGGGCCGGTGGCTACACCTTC	CASSNFGTGAGGYTF
NA	TRBJ2-7	TRBD1	TRBV28	TGTGCCAGCAGTTTACGGAGGACAGGGATATACGAGCAGTACTTC	CASSLRRTGIYEQYF
NA	TRBJ2-2	TRBD2	TRBV9	TGTGCCAGCAGCGTAGCTGGTGCGGGAGGAAACCAGCCGAACACCGGGGAGCTGTTTTTT	CASSVAGAGGNQPNTGELFF